This T cell receptor (beta chain) is from a study of radiotherapy plus CTLA-4 blockade in lung cancer. On the study more broadly: An objective response was seen in about 17% of patients, and disease control in 25% to 40%.

General study points: Reported findings show early blood T cell clone dynamics, with interferon-beta, best predicted response. Blood saw expansion of tumor-derived TCR clones after radiotherapy plus ipilimumab.

Only in-frame clones appear in the TCRdb table, and some are missing; sequencing was by immunoSEQ multiplex PCR. Seen here are about 48,000 clones, approximately 86% observed once, and the top ten hold around a sixth. CDR1 is MDHEN and CDR2 is SYDVKM in the germline V gene. J gave up 5 bases and V 6 bases, and 6 bases lay outside the gene matches. CDR3 length: 14 residues. Comments on this clone: Its specificity is not known.

This sequence originates from a human donor with non-small cell lung cancer that progressed on radiotherapy plus ipilimumab. Some clones in this sample may be carry-over from other donors' samples. The input for sequencing was peripheral blood, taken from a patient treated with radiotherapy plus ipilimumab. The chain couples TRBV28 to TRBJ2-1, with TRBD1 identical over 8 bases. CDR3 sequence (DNA): TGTGCCAGCAGCCCAGGGGGCGCGGACAATGAGCAGTTCTTC. Translated, it gives CASSPGGADNEQFF.